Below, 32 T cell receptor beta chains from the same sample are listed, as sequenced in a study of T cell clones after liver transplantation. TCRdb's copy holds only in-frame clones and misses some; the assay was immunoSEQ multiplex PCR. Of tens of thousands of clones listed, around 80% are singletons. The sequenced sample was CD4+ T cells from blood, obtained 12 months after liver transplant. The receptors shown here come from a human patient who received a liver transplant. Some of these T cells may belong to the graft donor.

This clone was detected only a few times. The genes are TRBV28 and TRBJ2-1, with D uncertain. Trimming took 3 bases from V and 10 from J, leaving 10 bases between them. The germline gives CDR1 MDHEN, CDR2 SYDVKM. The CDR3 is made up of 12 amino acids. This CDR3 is CASSLGIFEQFF. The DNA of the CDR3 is TGTGCCAGCAGTTTGGGGATATTCGAGCAGTTCTTC.

CDR3 residues: CASWTNYGYTF. The CDR3 coding sequence is TGTGCCAGCTGGACTAACTATGGCTACACCTTC. This chain connects TRBV6-5 to TRBJ1-2, with D unclear. The CDR3 consists of 11 residues. CDR1 and CDR2 from the germline V gene are MNHEY and SVGAGI. V was pared by 8 bases and J by 0 bases, with 4 bases between.

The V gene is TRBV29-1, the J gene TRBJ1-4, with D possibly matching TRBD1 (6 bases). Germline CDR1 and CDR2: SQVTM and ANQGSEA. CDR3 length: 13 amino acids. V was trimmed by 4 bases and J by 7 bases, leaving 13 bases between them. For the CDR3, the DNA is TGCAGCGTTGTCGGGGGGCTCGGTGAAAAACTGTTTTTT. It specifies CSVVGGLGEKLFF.

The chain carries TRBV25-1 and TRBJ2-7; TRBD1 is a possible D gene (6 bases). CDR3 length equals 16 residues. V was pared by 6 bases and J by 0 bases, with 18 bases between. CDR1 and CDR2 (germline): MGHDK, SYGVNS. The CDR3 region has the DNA TGTGCCAGCAGCCTCTACCGGGACACAACCTCCTACGAGCAGTACTTC. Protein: CASSLYRDTTSYEQYF.

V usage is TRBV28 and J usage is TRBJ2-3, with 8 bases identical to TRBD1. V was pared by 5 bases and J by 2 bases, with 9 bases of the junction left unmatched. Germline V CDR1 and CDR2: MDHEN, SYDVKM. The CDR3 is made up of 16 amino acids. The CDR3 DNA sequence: TGTGCCAGCAGTAGGACAGGGCGGAGATCCACAGATACGCAGTATTTT. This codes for CASSRTGRRSTDTQYF.

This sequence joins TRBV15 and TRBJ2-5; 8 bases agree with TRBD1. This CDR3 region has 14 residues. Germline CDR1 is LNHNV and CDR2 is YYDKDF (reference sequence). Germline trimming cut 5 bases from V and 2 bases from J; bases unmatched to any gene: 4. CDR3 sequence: CATSQDRAQETQYF. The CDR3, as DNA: TGTGCCACCAGCCAGGACAGGGCGCAAGAGACCCAGTACTTC.

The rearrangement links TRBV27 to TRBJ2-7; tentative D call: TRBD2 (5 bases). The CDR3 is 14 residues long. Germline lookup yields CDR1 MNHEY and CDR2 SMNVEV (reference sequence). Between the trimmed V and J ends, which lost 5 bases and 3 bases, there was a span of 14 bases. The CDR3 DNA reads TGTGCCAGCAGTCCAATCCCTCGGGGCTACGAGCAGTACTTC. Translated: CASSPIPRGYEQYF.

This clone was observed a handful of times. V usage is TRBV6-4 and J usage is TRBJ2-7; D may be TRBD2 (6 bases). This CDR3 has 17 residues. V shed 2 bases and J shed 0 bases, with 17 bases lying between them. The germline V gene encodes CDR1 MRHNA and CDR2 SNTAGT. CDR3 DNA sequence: TGTGCCAGCAGTGACCCCCAGAGAAGCGGGTTCTCCTACGAGCAGTACTTC. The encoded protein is CASSDPQRSGFSYEQYF.

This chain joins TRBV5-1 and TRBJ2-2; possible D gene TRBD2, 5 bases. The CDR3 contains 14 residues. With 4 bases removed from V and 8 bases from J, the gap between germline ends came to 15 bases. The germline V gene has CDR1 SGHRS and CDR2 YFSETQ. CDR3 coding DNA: TGCGCCAGCAGCCCTAGCTCTGGATCTGGGGAGCTGTTTTTT. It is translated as CASSPSSGSGELFF.

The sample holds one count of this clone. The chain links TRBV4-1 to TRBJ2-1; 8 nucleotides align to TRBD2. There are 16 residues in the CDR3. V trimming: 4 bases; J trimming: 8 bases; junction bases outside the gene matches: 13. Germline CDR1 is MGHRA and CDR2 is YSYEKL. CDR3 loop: CASSRSSGSVVDEQFF. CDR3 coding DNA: TGCGCCAGCAGCCGATCGAGCGGGAGTGTTGTCGATGAGCAGTTCTTC.

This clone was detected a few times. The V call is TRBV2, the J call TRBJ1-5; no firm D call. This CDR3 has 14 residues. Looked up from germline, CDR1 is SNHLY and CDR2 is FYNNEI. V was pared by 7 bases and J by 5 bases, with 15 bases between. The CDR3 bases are TGTGCCAGCACATACGCCGCCTTCGATCAGCCCCAGCATTTT. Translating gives CASTYAAFDQPQHF.

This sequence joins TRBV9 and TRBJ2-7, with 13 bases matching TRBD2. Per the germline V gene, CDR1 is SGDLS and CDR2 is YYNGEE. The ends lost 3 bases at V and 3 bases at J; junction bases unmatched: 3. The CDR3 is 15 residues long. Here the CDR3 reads CASSDRTSGSYEQYF. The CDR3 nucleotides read TGTGCCAGCAGCGACCGGACTAGCGGGAGCTACGAGCAGTACTTC.

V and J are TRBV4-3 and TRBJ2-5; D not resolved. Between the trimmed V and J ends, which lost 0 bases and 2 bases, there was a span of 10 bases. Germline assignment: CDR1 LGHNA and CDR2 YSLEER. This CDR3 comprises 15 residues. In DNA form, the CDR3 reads TGCGCCAGCAGCCAAGAAGGACGACAACAAGAGACCCAGTACTTC. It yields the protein CASSQEGRQQETQYF.

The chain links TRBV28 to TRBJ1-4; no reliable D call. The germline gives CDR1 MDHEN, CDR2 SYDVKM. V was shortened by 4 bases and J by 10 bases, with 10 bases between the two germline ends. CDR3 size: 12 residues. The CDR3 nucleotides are TGTGCCAGCAGTTACTCCCTCCGAAAACTGTTTTTT. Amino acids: CASSYSLRKLFF.

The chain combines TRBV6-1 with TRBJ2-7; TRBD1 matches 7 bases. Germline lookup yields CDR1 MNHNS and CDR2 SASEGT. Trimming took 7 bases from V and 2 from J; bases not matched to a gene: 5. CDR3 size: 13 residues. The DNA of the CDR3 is TGTGCCAGCATTAGTGGACAGGCCTACGAGCAGTACTTC. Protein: CASISGQAYEQYF.

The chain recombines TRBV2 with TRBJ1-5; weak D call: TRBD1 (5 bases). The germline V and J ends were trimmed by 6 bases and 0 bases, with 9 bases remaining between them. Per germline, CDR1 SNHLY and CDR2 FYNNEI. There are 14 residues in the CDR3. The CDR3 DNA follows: TGTGCCAGCAGGGGGGGTAGTAGCAATCAGCCCCAGCATTTT. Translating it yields CASRGGSSNQPQHF.

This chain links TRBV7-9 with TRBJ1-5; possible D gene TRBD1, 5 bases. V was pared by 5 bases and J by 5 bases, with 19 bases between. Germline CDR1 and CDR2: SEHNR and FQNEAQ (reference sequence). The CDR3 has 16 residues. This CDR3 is CASSPSGGGADQPQHF. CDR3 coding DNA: TGTGCCAGCAGCCCGTCCGGGGGAGGGGCAGATCAGCCCCAGCATTTT.

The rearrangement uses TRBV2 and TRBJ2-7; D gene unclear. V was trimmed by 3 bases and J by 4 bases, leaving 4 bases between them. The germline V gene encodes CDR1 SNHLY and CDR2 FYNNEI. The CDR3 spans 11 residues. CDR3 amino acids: CASSDYYEQYF. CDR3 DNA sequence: TGTGCCAGCAGTGACTATTACGAGCAGTACTTC.

The CDR3 loop is CASSTGGNTEAFF. The CDR3 DNA reads TGTGCCAGCAGCACAGGGGGGAACACTGAAGCTTTCTTT. This rearrangement joins TRBV2 to TRBJ1-1; 8 positions agree with TRBD1. Germline CDR1 reads SNHLY; CDR2 reads FYNNEI. J gave up 1 base and V 6 bases, and 1 base lay outside the gene matches. The length of the CDR3 is 13 residues.

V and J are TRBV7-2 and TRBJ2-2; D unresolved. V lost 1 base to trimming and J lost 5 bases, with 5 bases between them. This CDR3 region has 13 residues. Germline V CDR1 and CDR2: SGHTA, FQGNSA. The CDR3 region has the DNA TGTGCCAGCAGCTTAGGGCCAACCGGGGAGCTGTTTTTT. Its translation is CASSLGPTGELFF.

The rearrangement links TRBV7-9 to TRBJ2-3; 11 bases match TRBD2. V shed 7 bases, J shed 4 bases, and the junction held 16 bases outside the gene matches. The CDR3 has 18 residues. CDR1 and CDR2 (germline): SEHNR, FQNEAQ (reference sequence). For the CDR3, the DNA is TGTGCCAGCACTACCTCCCGGCTAGCGGGAGGAATTTCAGATACGCAGTATTTT. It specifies CASTTSRLAGGISDTQYF.

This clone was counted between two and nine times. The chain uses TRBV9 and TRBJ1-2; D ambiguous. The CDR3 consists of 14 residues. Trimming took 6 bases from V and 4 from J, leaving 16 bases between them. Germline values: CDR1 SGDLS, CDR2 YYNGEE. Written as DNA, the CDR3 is TGTGCCAGCAAGGACCATCCCGCGGGCTATGGCTACACCTTC. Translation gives CASKDHPAGYGYTF.

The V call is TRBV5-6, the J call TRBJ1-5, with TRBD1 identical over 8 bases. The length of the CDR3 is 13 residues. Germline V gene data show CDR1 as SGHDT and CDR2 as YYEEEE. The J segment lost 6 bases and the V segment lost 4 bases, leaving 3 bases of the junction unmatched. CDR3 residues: CASSVDRGQPQHF. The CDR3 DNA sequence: TGTGCCAGCAGCGTTGACAGGGGTCAGCCCCAGCATTTT.

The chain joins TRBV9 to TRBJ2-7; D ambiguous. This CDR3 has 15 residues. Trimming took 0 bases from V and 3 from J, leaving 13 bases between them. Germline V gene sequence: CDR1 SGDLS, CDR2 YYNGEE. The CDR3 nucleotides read TGTGCCAGCAGCGTAGCTCCGGCAATGAGCTACGAGCAGTACTTC. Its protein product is CASSVAPAMSYEQYF.

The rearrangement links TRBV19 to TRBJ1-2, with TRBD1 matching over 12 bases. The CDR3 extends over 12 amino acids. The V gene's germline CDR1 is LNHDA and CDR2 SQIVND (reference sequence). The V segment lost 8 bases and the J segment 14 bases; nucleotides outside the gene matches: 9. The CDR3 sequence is CASAPGQGAKTF. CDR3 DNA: TGTGCCAGTGCCCCGGGACAGGGGGCGAAGACCTTC.

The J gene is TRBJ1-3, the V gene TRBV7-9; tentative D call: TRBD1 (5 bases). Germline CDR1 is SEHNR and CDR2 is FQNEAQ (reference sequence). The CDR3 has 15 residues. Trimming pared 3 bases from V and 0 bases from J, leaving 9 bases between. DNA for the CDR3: TGTGCCAGCAGCTTGGGGGGGAACTCTGGAAACACCATATATTTT. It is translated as CASSLGGNSGNTIYF.

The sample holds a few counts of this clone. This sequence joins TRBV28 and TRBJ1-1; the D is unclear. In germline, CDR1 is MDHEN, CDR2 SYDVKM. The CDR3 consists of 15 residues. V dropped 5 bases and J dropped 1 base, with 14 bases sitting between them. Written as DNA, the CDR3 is TGTGCCAGCAGTCCCAGTGGTCGGAGGAACACTGAAGCTTTCTTT. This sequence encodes CASSPSGRRNTEAFF.

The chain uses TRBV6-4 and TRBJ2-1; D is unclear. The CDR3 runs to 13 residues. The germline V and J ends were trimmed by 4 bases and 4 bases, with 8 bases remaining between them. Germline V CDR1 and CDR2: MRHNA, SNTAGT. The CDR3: CASSANSYNEQFF. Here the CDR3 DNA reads TGTGCCAGCAGTGCGAACAGTTACAATGAGCAGTTCTTC.

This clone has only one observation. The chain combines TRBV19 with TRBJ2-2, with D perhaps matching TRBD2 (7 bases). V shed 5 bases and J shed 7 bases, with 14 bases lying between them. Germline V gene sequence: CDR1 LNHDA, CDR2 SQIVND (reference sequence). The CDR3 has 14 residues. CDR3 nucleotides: TGTGCCAGTAGTGATGGGGGGGGCGTCGGGGAGCTGTTTTTT. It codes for CASSDGGGVGELFF.

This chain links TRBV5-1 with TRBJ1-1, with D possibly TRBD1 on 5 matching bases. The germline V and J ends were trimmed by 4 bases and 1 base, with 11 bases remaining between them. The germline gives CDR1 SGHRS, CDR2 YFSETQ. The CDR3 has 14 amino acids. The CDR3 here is CASSRGAGNTEAFF. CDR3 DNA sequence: TGCGCCAGCAGCCGCGGGGCGGGGAACACTGAAGCTTTCTTT.

In DNA, the CDR3 is TGTGCCAGCAGTTTATCAGGGACCGTTCCCTACGAGCAGTACTTC. Translation: CASSLSGTVPYEQYF. The rearrangement uses TRBV27 and TRBJ2-7; D assignment may be TRBD1 or TRBD2 (5 bases each). Germline-derived CDR1 and CDR2 are MNHEY and SMNVEV (reference sequence). CDR3 length: 15 amino acids. V shed 0 bases and J shed 2 bases, with 11 bases lying between them.

In DNA form, the CDR3 reads TGTGCCAGCAGCAATCCGGGACGGAACACTGAAGCTTTCTTT. This gives the protein CASSNPGRNTEAFF. V is TRBV6-1 and J is TRBJ1-1; D is perhaps TRBD1 (5 bases). Germline CDR1 MNHNS, CDR2 SASEGT. Trimming took off 6 bases at V and 1 base at J, with 12 bases between the two ends. The CDR3 consists of 14 residues.